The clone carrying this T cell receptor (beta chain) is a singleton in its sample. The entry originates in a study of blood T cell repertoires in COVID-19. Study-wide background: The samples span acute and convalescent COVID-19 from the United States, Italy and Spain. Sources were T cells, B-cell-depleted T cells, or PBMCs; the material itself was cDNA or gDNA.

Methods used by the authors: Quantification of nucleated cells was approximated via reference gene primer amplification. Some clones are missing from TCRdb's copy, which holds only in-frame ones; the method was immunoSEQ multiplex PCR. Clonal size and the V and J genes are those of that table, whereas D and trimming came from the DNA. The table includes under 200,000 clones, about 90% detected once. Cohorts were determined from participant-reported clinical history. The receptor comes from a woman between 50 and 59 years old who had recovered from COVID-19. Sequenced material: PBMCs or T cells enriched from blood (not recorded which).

In DNA form, the CDR3 reads TGTGCCAGCAGCCAAGAAGACAGGGGGCGGGCTAATGAAAAACTGTTTTTT. Its translation is CASSQEDRGRANEKLFF. The rearrangement joins TRBV3-1 (or the pseudogene TRBV3-2) to TRBJ1-4, with 10 bases identical to TRBD1. V trimming: 0 bases; J trimming: 3 bases; junction bases outside the gene matches: 4. CDR1 and CDR2 (germline): LGHDT, YNNKEL (reference sequence). CDR3 length: 17 amino acids.